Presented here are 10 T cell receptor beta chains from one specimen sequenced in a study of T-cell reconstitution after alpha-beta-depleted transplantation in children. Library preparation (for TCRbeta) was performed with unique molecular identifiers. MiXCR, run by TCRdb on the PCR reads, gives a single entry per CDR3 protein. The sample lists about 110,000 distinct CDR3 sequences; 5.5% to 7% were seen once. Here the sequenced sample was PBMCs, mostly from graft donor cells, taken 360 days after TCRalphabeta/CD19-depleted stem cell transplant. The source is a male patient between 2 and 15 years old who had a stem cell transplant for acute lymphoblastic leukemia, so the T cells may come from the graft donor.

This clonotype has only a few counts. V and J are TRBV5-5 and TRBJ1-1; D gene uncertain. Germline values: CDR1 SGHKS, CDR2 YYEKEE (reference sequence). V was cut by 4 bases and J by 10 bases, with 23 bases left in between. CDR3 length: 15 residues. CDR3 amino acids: CASSLVKRASRGAFF. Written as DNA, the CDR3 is TGTGCCAGCAGCCTGGTAAAACGGGCTTCTCGAGGAGCTTTCTTT.

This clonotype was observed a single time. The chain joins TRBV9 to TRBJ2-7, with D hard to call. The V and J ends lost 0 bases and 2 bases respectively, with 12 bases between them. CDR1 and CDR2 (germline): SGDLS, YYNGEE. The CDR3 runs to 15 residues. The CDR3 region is CASSVADGPAYEQYF. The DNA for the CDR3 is TGTGCCAGCAGCGTAGCAGACGGGCCGGCCTACGAGCAGTACTTC.

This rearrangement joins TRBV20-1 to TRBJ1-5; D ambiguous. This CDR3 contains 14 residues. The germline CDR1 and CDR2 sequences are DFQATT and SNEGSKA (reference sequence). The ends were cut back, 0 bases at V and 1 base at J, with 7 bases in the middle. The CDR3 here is CSARDTESNQPQHF. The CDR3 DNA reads TGCAGTGCTAGAGATACGGAGAGCAATCAGCCCCAGCATTTT.

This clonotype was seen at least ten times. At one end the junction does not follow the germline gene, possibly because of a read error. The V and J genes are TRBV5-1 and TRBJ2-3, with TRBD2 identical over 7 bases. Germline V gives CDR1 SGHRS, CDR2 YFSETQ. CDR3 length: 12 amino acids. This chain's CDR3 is CASSLGGDTQYF. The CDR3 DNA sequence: TGTGCCAGCAGCCTGGGGGGGGATACGCAGTATTTT.

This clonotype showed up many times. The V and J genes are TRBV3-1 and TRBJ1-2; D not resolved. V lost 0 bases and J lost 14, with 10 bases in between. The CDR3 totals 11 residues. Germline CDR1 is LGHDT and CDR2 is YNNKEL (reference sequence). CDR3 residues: CASSQDRRVTF. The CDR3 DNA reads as TGTGCCAGCAGCCAAGATCGTAGAGTTACCTTC.

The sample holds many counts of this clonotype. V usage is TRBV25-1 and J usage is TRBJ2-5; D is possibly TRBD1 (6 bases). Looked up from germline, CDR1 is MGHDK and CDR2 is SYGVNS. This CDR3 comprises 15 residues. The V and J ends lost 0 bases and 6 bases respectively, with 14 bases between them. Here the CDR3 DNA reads TGTGCCAGCAGTGAATATGGGCAGGGGACAAAGACCCAGTACTTC. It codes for CASSEYGQGTKTQYF. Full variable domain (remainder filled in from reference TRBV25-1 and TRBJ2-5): EADIYQTPRYLVIGTGKKITLECSQTMGHDKMYWYQQDPGMELHLIHYSYGVNSTEKGDLSSESTVSRIRTEHFPLTLESARPSHTSQYLCASSEYGQGTKTQYFGPGTRLLVL.

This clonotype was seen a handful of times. CDR3 DNA sequence: TGTGCCAGCACCGGGGGGTACTCGAGGGAGCAGTACTTC. It translates to CASTGGYSREQYF. The genes are TRBV5-6 and TRBJ2-7; TRBD2 agrees at 7 bases. Germline V gene sequence: CDR1 SGHDT, CDR2 YYEEEE. This CDR3 is 13 amino acids long. After removal of 6 bases from V and 7 bases from J, the junction contained 10 bases not matched to a gene.

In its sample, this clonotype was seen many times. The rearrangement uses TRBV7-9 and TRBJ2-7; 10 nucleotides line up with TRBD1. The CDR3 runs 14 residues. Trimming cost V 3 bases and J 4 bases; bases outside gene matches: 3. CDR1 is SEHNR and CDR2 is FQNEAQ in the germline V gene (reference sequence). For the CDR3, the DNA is TGTGCCAGCAGCTTCCGGGACAGGGGTTACGAGCAGTACTTC. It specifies CASSFRDRGYEQYF.

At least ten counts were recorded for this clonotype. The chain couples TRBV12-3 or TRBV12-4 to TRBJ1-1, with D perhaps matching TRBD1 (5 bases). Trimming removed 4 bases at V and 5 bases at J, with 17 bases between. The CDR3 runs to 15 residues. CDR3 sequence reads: CASSSRGKGGTEAFF. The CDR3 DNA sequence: TGTGCCAGCAGTTCTCGGGGGAAGGGTGGGACTGAAGCTTTCTTT.

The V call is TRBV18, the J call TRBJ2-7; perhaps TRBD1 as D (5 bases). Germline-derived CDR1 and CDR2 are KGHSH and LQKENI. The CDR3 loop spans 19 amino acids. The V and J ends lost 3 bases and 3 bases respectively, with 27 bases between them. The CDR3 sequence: CASSPPGTGLGSPYYEQYF. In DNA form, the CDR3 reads TGTGCCAGCTCACCCCCTGGTACAGGCCTGGGCTCCCCCTACTACGAGCAGTACTTC. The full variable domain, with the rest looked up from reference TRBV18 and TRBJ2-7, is NAGVMQNPRHLVRRRGQEARLRCSPMKGHSHVYWYRQLPEEGLKFMVYLQKENIIDESGMPKERFSAEFPKEGPSILRIQQVVRGDSAAYFCASSPPGTGLGSPYYEQYFGPGTRLTVT.